The subject of this entry is one T cell receptor beta chain. Its antigen is not identified. The sample comes from a study of T cell responses to AZD1222 COVID-19 vaccine. Regarding the study as a whole: There were mostly white British donors and more females than males, and clonal diversity was possibly underestimated. Two doses of AZD1222 preceded a rise in Spike-specific TCR breadth and depth.

Produced via immunoSEQ multiplex PCR; TCRdb's table is partial and in-frame only. The repertoire holds roughly 99,000 clones, with 80% to 90% as singletons. The CDR3 has 11 amino acids. Germline CDR1 GTSNPN, CDR2 SVGIG (reference sequence). Trimming cost V 4 bases and J 7 bases, with 10 bases left between them. The clonotype was recovered from an adult in good health. This sample comprised peripheral blood, obtained on day 0 of AZD1222 vaccination. V gene TRBV30 combines with J gene TRBJ1-2; maybe TRBD1 (5 bases). CDR3 in DNA: TGTGCCTGGAAGGACAATCTTGGCTACACCTTC. Its translation: CAWKDNLGYTF. Complete variable domain (other parts from reference TRBV30 and TRBJ1-2): SQTIHQWPATLVQPVGSPLSLECTVEGTSNPNLYWYRQAAGRGLQLLFYSVGIGQISSEVPQNLSASRPQDRQFILSSKKLLLSDSGFYLCAWKDNLGYTFGSGTRLTVV.